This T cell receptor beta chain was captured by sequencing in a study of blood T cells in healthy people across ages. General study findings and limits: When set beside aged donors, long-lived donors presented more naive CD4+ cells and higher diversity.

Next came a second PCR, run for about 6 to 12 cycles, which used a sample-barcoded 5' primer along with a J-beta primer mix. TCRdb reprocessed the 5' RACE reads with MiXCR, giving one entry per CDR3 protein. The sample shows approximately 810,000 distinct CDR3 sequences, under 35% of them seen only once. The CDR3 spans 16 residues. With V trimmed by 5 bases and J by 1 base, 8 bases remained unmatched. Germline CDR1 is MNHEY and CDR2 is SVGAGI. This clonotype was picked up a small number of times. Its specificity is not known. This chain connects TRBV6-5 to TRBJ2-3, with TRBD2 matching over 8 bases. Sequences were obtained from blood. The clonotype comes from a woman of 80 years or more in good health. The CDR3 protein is CASSPGGGRRTDTQYF. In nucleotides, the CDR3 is TGTGCCAGCAGTCCCGGGGGGGGGCGACGCACAGATACGCAGTATTTT.